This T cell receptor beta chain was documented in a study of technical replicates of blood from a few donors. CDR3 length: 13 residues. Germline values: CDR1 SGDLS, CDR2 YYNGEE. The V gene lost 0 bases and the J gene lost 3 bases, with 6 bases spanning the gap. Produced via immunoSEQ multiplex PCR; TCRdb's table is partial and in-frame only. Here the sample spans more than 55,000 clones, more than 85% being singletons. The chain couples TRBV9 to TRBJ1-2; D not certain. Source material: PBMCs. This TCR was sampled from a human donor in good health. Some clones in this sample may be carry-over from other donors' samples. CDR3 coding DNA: TGTGCCAGCAGCGTAGTCCCCTACTATGGCTACACCTTC. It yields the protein CASSVVPYYGYTF.